This T cell receptor beta chain originates from a study of cytomegalovirus exposure and HLA in healthy donors. The PCR ran on 60 Vbeta and 13 Jbeta primers. Some clones are missing from TCRdb's copy, which holds only in-frame ones; the method was immunoSEQ multiplex PCR. The sample yields roughly 150,000 clones, 80% seen once. Per the germline V gene, CDR1 is SGDLS and CDR2 is YYNGEE. The CDR3 length is 21 residues. The TCR comes from a man aged 30 to 45 in good health and CMV-seronegative. The genes are TRBV9 and TRBJ1-6, with 10 bases identical to TRBD1. The sequenced material came from PBMCs. CDR3 amino acids: CPRRPRTGTGESRWYNSPLHF. CDR3 bases: TGTCCACGCCGACCCCGGACCGGGACAGGGGAAAGTAGATGGTATAATTCACCCCTCCACTTT. Using reference TRBV9 and TRBJ1-6 for the parts outside the CDR3, the full variable domain is DSGVTQTPKHLITATGQRVTLRCSPRSGDLSVYWYQQSLDQGLQFLIQYYNGEERAKGNILERFSAQQFPDLHSELNLSSLELGDSALYFCPRRPRTGTGESRWYNSPLHFGNGTRLTVT.